A single T cell receptor (beta chain) is shown here with its context. Its antigen is not identified. Clones were read by immunoSEQ multiplex PCR, and TCRdb kept only the in-frame ones, dropping some. The sample holds under 130,000 clones; about 85% are singletons and the top ten take around 3.6%. This entry comes from a study of cytomegalovirus exposure and HLA in healthy donors. Study-level background: A later analysis reported the same platform for the 100 to 150 validation repertoires and the roughly 650 first-cohort repertoires.

Unmatched junction bases numbered 10, after V lost 7 bases and J lost 4 bases. CDR3 length: 15 amino acids. Germline CDR1 and CDR2: MNHNY and SVGAGI (reference sequence). An approximately 130-subject validation cohort, separate from the approximately 720-subject first cohort, supplied the donors. Findings of the study overall: According to a later analysis, TCR clusters from the first cohort tended to co-occur in the approximately 120 validation repertoires. Associated with cytomegalovirus, according to the listing, were 150 to 200 TCR beta chains.

The sequencing sample was made of PBMCs. The rearrangement links TRBV6-6 to TRBJ2-7, with 10 bases lining up with TRBD2. This receptor was obtained from a woman aged 18-30 years in good health and CMV-seropositive. The CDR3 here is CASTSEAGGPYEQYF. The CDR3 DNA is TGTGCCAGCACCTCTGAAGCGGGAGGGCCTTACGAGCAGTACTTC.